This T cell receptor beta chain was sequenced in a study of identical twins. Study-level points and caveats: High-abundance cord blood beta clonotypes had fewer insertions; memory repertoires showed none. Twin-shared out-of-frame alpha sequences were enriched for low generation probability.

TCRdb re-called the 5' RACE reads with MiXCR, one entry per CDR3 protein. The data contain hundreds of thousands of distinct CDR3 sequences, more than 9% of them singletons. This clonotype was observed a few times. The antigen remains unidentified. The data also belong to a second study, concerning yellow fever vaccine responses in identical twins.

The specimen sequenced was CD8+ T cells sorted from blood. This TCR came from a woman under 30 in good health.

The CDR3 here is CASSESRLSTGELFF. In nucleotides, the CDR3 is TGTGCCAGCAGTGAATCCAGGTTGTCCACCGGGGAGCTGTTTTTT. The chain is built from TRBV2 and TRBJ2-2; D is unclear. The CDR3 is 15 residues long. Trimming shortened V by 2 bases and J by 4 bases, and 11 bases separated the two germline ends. The germline gives CDR1 SNHLY, CDR2 FYNNEI.